This T cell receptor beta chain stems from a study of T-cell reconstitution after alpha-beta-depleted transplantation in children. Notes on the study in general: Alpha-beta T cells present about two months after transplant were reported to originate from several hundred expanded graft clones. Hyperexpanded clones declined; after one year, newly produced T cells mostly supplied diversity.

In this sample, this clonotype turned up many times. Antigen specificity is unknown. Germline CDR1 MRHNA, CDR2 SNTAGT. Losses at the gene ends were 4 bases for V and 6 bases for J; bases not matched to a gene: 8. The CDR3 totals 15 residues. This sample's TCRbeta library carried unique molecular identifier barcodes. Via MiXCR, TCRdb re-called the PCR reads, giving one row per CDR3 protein. The sample consists of some 260,000 distinct CDR3 sequences, roughly a quarter of them appearing once. The sample consisted of PBMCs, mostly from graft donor cells, taken 360 days after TCRalphabeta/CD19-depleted stem cell transplant. The genes are TRBV6-4 and TRBJ2-1; 8 bases line up with TRBD1. The receptor comes from a female patient aged 2-15 years who had a stem cell transplant for congenital amegakaryocytic thrombocytopenia, so the T cells may come from the graft donor. CDR3 in DNA: TGTGCCAGCAGTGTGGAGACAGGGGTTTCCAATGAGCAGTTCTTC. This gives the protein CASSVETGVSNEQFF.